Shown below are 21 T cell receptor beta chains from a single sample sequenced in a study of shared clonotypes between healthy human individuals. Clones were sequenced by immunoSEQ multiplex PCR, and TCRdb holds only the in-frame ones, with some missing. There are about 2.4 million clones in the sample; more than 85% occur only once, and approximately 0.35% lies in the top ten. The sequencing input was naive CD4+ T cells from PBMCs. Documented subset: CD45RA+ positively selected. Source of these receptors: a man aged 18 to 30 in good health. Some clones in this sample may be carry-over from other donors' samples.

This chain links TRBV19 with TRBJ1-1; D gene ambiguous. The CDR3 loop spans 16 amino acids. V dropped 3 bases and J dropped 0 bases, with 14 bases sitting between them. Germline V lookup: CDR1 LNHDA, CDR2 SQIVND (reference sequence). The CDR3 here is CASSISHRRLNTEAFF. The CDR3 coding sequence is TGTGCCAGTAGTATCTCTCACCGAAGACTGAACACTGAAGCTTTCTTT.

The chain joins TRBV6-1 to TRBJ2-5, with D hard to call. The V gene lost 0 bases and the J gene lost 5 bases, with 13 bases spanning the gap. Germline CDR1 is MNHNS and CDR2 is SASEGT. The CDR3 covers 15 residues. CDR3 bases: TGTGCCAGCAGTGAAGCGGTAGGCCCGGTGGAGACCCAGTACTTC. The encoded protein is CASSEAVGPVETQYF.

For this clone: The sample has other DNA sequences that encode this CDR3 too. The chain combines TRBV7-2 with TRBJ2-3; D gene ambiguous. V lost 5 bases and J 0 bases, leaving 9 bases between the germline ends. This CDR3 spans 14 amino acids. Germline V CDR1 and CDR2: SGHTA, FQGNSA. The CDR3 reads CASSLQQSTDTQYF. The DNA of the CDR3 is TGTGCCAGCAGCCTTCAGCAAAGCACAGATACGCAGTATTTT.

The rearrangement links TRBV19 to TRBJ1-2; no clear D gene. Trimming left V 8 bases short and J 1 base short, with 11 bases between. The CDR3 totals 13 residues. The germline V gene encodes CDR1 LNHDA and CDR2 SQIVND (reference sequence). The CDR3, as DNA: TGTGCCAGTCGACTGACCCTTAACTATGGCTACACCTTC. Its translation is CASRLTLNYGYTF.

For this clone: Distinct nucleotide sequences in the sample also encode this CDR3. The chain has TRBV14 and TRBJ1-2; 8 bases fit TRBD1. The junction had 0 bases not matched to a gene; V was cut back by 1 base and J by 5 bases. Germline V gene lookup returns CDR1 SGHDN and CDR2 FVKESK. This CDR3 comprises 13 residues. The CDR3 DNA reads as TGTGCCAGCAGCCAAGGGACAGGGTATGGCTACACCTTC. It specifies CASSQGTGYGYTF. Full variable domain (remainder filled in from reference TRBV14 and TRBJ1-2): EAGVTQFPSHSVIEKGQTVTLRCDPISGHDNLYWYRRVMGKEIKFLLHFVKESKQDESGMPNNRFLAERTGGTYSTLKVQPAELEDSGVYFCASSQGTGYGYTFGSGTRLTVV.

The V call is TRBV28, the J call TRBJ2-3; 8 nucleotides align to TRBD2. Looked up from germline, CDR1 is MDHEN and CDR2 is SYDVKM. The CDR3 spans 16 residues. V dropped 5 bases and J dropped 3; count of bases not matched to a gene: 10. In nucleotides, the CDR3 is TGTGCCAGCAGTCCTTTTCGGGAGGGCCCTACAGATACGCAGTATTTT. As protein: CASSPFREGPTDTQYF. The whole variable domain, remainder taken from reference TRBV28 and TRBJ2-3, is DVKVTQSSRYLVKRTGEKVFLECVQDMDHENMFWYRQDPGLGLRLIYFSYDVKMKEKGDIPEGYSVSREKKERFSLILESASTNQTSMYLCASSPFREGPTDTQYFGPGTRLTVL.

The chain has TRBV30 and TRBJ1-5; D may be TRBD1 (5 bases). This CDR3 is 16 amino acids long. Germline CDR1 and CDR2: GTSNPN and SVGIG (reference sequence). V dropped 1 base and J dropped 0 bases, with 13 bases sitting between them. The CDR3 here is CAWSAGPLYSNQPQHF. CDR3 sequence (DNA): TGTGCCTGGAGTGCAGGGCCACTCTATAGCAATCAGCCCCAGCATTTT.

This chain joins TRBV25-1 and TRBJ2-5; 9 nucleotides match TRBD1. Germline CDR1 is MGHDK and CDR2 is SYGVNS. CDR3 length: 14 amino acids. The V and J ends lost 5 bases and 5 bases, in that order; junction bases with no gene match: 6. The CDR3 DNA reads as TGTGCCAGCAGTCGGGGACAGGGCTATGAGACCCAGTACTTC. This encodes CASSRGQGYETQYF.

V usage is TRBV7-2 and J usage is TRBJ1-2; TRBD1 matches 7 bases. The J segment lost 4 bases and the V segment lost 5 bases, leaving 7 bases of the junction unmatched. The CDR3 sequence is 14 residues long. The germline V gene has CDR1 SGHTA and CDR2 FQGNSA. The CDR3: CASSHRTGGYGYTF. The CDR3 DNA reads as TGTGCCAGCAGCCACCGGACAGGAGGCTATGGCTACACCTTC.

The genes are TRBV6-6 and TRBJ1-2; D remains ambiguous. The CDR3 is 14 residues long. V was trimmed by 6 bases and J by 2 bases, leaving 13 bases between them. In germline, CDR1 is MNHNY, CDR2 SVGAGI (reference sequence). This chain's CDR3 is CASRTSGENYGYTF. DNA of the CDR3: TGTGCCAGCAGAACGTCGGGAGAGAACTATGGCTACACCTTC.

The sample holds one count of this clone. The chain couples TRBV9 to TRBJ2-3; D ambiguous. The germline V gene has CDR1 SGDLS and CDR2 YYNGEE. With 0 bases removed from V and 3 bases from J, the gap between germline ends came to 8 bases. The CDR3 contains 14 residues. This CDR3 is CASSVGAFTDTQYF. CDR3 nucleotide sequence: TGTGCCAGCAGCGTAGGAGCTTTTACAGATACGCAGTATTTT.

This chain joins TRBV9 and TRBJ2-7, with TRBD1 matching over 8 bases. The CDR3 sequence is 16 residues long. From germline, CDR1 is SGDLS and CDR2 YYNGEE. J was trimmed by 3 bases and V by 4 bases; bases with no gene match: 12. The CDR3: CASSKVGQGRIYEQYF. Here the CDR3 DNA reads TGTGCCAGCAGCAAGGTAGGACAGGGAAGAATCTACGAGCAGTACTTC.

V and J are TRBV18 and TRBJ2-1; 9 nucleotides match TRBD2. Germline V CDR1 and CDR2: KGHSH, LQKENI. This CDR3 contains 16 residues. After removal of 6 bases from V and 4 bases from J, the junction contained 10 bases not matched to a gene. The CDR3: CASSQAGGRGYNEQFF. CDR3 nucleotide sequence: TGTGCCAGCTCCCAAGCGGGAGGAAGGGGATACAATGAGCAGTTCTTC.

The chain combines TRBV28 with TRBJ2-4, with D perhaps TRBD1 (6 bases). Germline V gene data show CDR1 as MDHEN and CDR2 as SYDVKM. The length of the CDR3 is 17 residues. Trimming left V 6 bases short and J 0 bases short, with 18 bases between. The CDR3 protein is CASSAPGQSLAKNIQYF. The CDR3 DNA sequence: TGTGCCAGCAGCGCCCCTGGACAGTCACTAGCCAAAAACATTCAGTACTTC.

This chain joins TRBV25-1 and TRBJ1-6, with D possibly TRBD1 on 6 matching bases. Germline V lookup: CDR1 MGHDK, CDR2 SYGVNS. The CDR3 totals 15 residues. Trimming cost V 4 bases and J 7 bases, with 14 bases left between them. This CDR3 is CASSATGTPNSPLHF. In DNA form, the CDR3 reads TGTGCCAGCAGTGCGACCGGGACACCAAATTCACCCCTCCACTTT.

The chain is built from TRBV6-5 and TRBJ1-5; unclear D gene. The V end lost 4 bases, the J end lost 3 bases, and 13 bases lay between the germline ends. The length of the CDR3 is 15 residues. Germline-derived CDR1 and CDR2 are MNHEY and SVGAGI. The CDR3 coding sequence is TGTGCCAGCAGTTCCAAGACTGGGTACAATCAGCCCCAGCATTTT. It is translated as CASSSKTGYNQPQHF.

As DNA, the CDR3 is TGTGCCAGCAGTTCCAGATATTTTGACCGGAGGGCTTTCTTT. Translation gives CASSSRYFDRRAFF. The V and J genes are TRBV28 and TRBJ1-1; no reliable D call. The V gene lost 4 bases and the J gene lost 11 bases, with 20 bases spanning the gap. The CDR3 is 14 amino acids. Germline V gene data show CDR1 as MDHEN and CDR2 as SYDVKM.

The CDR3 here is CASSLDASETQYF. DNA for the CDR3: TGTGCCAGCAGTTTAGATGCGTCAGAGACCCAGTACTTC. This sequence joins TRBV28 and TRBJ2-5; D is unresolved. The length of the CDR3 is 13 residues. Trimming cost V 2 bases and J 4 bases, with 8 bases left between them. Germline CDR1 reads MDHEN; CDR2 reads SYDVKM.

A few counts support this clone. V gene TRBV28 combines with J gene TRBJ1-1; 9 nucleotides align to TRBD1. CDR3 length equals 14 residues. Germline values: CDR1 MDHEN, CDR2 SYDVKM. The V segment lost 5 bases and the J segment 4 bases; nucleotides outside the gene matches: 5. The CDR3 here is CASSVGQGFTEAFF. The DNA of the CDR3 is TGTGCCAGCAGTGTCGGACAGGGGTTCACTGAAGCTTTCTTT.

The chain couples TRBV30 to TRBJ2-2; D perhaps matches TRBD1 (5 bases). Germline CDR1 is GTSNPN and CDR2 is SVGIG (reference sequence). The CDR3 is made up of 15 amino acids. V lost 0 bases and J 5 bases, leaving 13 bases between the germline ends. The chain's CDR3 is CAWSVRGARTGELFF. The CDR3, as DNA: TGTGCCTGGAGTGTACGTGGGGCGAGGACCGGGGAGCTGTTTTTT.

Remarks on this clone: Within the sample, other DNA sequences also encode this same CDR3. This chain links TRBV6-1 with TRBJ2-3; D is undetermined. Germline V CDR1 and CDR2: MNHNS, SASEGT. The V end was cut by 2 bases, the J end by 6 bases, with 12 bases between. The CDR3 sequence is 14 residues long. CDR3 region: CASSESTGRDTQYF. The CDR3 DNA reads TGTGCCAGCAGTGAAAGCACTGGCCGGGATACGCAGTATTTT.